The 25 T cell receptor beta chains below all came from one sample that was sequenced in a study of cytomegalovirus exposure and HLA in healthy donors. Primers for the PCR totalled 60 Vbeta and 13 Jbeta. Sequencing used immunoSEQ multiplex PCR; TCRdb keeps in-frame clones, though not all of them. This sample carries around 150,000 clones, 70% to 85% of them seen once, and the ten largest clones take 4.3%. Sequencing used PBMCs. The receptors were gathered from a man aged 40-49 years in good health and CMV-seronegative.

This clone was seen more than once but under ten times. The chain employs TRBV5-6 and TRBJ1-6; D is unresolved. CDR1 SGHDT and CDR2 YYEEEE come from the germline V gene. This CDR3 is 13 amino acids long. The V end was cut by 0 bases, the J end by 10 bases, with 8 bases between. The CDR3 is CASSLGAFSPLHF. CDR3 coding DNA: TGTGCCAGCAGCTTGGGGGCGTTCTCACCCCTCCACTTT.

The chain joins TRBV6-5 to TRBJ1-6; possible D gene TRBD1, 5 bases. CDR3 length equals 15 residues. Between the trimmed V and J ends, which lost 0 bases and 8 bases, there was a span of 11 bases. Germline CDR1 reads MNHEY; CDR2 reads SVGAGI. The CDR3 reads CASSYSIRVDSPLHF. CDR3 nucleotides: TGTGCCAGCAGTTACTCGATCAGGGTTGATTCACCCCTCCACTTT.

Turning to this clone: In the same sample, other DNA sequences code for this CDR3. The chain employs TRBV18 and TRBJ1-1, with 8 bases that match TRBD1. The V gene end was trimmed by 3 bases and the J gene end by 3 bases; junction bases not matched to a gene: 3. The CDR3 has 14 amino acids. Germline CDR1 KGHSH, CDR2 LQKENI. The CDR3 reads CASSPTGVDTEAFF. In DNA form, the CDR3 reads TGTGCCAGCTCACCGACAGGGGTAGACACTGAAGCTTTCTTT. Full variable domain (rest looked up from reference TRBV18 and TRBJ1-1): NAGVMQNPRHLVRRRGQEARLRCSPMKGHSHVYWYRQLPEEGLKFMVYLQKENIIDESGMPKERFSAEFPKEGPSILRIQQVVRGDSAAYFCASSPTGVDTEAFFGQGTRLTVV.

The chain uses TRBV6-5 and TRBJ1-2, with 7 bases matching TRBD1. Germline lookup yields CDR1 MNHEY and CDR2 SVGAGI. The J segment lost 1 base and the V segment lost 6 bases, leaving 5 bases of the junction unmatched. The CDR3 has 14 amino acids. CDR3 in DNA: TGTGCCAGCAGGGACAGGCTCTATAACTATGGCTACACCTTC. It translates to CASRDRLYNYGYTF.

The chain has TRBV7-6 and TRBJ1-3; 8 nucleotides match TRBD1. The CDR3 loop spans 16 amino acids. J lost 0 bases, V lost 4 bases, and 5 bases had no gene match. Germline CDR1 reads SGHVS; CDR2 reads FNYEAQ. The CDR3 coding sequence is TGTGCCAGCAGCTCCCGGGACAGGAGCTCTGGAAACACCATATATTTT. This codes for CASSSRDRSSGNTIYF.

There are a few counts of this clone. The chain is built from TRBV6-5 and TRBJ1-4, with a weak D call TRBD1 (5 bases). Germline CDR1 is MNHEY and CDR2 is SVGAGI. The V end was cut by 6 bases, the J end by 3 bases, with 14 bases between. The CDR3 spans 15 residues. CDR3 loop: CASRFTGGPNEKLFF. CDR3 DNA: TGTGCCAGCAGATTCACAGGCGGCCCTAATGAAAAACTGTTTTTT.

The chain has TRBV30 and TRBJ2-7; tentatively, D is TRBD1 (5 bases). The V gene lost 0 bases and the J gene lost 4 bases, with 7 bases spanning the gap. Germline CDR1 reads GTSNPN; CDR2 reads SVGIG (reference sequence). The CDR3 has 12 amino acids. In nucleotides, the CDR3 is TGTGCCTGGAGTGTACAGGCTTACGAGCAGTACTTC. This codes for CAWSVQAYEQYF. Full variable domain (missing parts from reference TRBV30 and TRBJ2-7): SQTIHQWPATLVQPVGSPLSLECTVEGTSNPNLYWYRQAAGRGLQLLFYSVGIGQISSEVPQNLSASRPQDRQFILSSKKLLLSDSGFYLCAWSVQAYEQYFGPGTRLTVT.

The rearrangement joins TRBV7-2 to TRBJ2-2; TRBD1 is a possible D gene (6 bases). The germline V gene encodes CDR1 SGHTA and CDR2 FQGNSA. Trimming removed 1 base at V and 3 bases at J, with 12 bases between. The CDR3 has 16 residues. The CDR3 DNA reads as TGTGCCAGCAGCTTAGAGTCGGCAGGGGACACCGGGGAGCTGTTTTTT. Translated: CASSLESAGDTGELFF.

J is TRBJ2-2 and V is TRBV27; D gene ambiguous. Germline lookup yields CDR1 MNHEY and CDR2 SMNVEV (reference sequence). The ends were cut back, 6 bases at V and 5 bases at J, with 7 bases in the middle. CDR3 length: 12 residues. The CDR3 loop reads CASRIATGELFF. In DNA, the CDR3 is TGTGCCAGCAGGATTGCGACCGGGGAGCTGTTTTTT.

V and J are TRBV10-3 and TRBJ2-5; D might be TRBD2 (6 bases). The CDR3 totals 13 residues. V lost 5 bases, J lost 1 base, and 8 bases lay in between. Germline V gene lookup returns CDR1 ENHRY and CDR2 SYGVKD. CDR3 sequence reads: CAISPGLQETQYF. CDR3 nucleotides: TGTGCCATCAGTCCGGGACTCCAAGAGACCCAGTACTTC.

The gene calls are TRBV4-2 and TRBJ2-1, with 7 bases lining up with TRBD2. Germline CDR1 reads LGHNA; CDR2 reads YNFKEQ. V was clipped by 6 bases and J by 3 bases; unmatched bases: 8. This CDR3 has 15 amino acids. DNA for the CDR3: TGTGCCAGCAGTCCCGACGGCGGGGGCTACAATGAGCAGTTCTTC. Translating it yields CASSPDGGGYNEQFF.

The genes are TRBV2 and TRBJ2-7, with D possibly TRBD2 on 6 matching bases. Per germline, CDR1 SNHLY and CDR2 FYNNEI. The V end lost 0 bases, the J end lost 2 bases, and 8 bases lay between the germline ends. The CDR3 consists of 14 residues. CDR3: CASSEADYTYEQYF. CDR3 in DNA: TGTGCCAGCAGTGAAGCGGACTACACCTACGAGCAGTACTTC. Looking up the rest from reference TRBV2 and TRBJ2-7 gives the full variable domain: EPEVTQTPSHQVTQMGQEVILRCVPISNHLYFYWYRQILGQKVEFLVSFYNNEISEKSEIFDDQFSVERPDGSNFTLKIRSTKLEDSAMYFCASSEADYTYEQYFGPGTRLTVT.

This clone was observed a handful of times. The rearrangement links TRBV6-5 to TRBJ2-3, with 13 bases lining up with TRBD2. The length of the CDR3 is 15 residues. The V gene's germline CDR1 is MNHEY and CDR2 SVGAGI. Unmatched junction bases numbered 3, after V lost 6 bases and J lost 3 bases. DNA of the CDR3: TGTGCCAGCAGGACTAGCGGGGGGCGGACAGATACGCAGTATTTT. Its protein product is CASRTSGGRTDTQYF.

The chain carries TRBV19 and TRBJ2-7; the match to TRBD1 covers 11 bases. After removal of 3 bases from V and 7 bases from J, the junction contained 5 bases not matched to a gene. From germline, CDR1 is LNHDA and CDR2 SQIVND (reference sequence). The CDR3 contains 14 residues. In nucleotides, the CDR3 is TGTGCCAGTAGTATCGGACAGGGGGCCGAAGAGCAGTACTTC. Protein product: CASSIGQGAEEQYF.

This clone was detected once. The chain is built from TRBV5-6 and TRBJ1-6, with D maybe TRBD1 (6 bases). V was cut by 4 bases and J by 9 bases, with 11 bases left in between. Per germline, CDR1 SGHDT and CDR2 YYEEEE. This CDR3 is built from 13 residues. CDR3 in DNA: TGTGCCAGCAGCGGGGGACACATTTCACCCCTCCACTTT. Its translation is CASSGGHISPLHF.

The chain has TRBV6-1 and TRBJ2-1; a possible D gene is TRBD2 (6 bases). The ends were cut back, 1 base at V and 2 bases at J, with 9 bases in the middle. This CDR3 contains 15 residues. The germline gives CDR1 MNHNS, CDR2 SASEGT. The CDR3 loop is CASSEGRGTYNEQFF. The CDR3 DNA reads TGTGCCAGCAGTGAAGGGAGGGGAACCTACAATGAGCAGTTCTTC.

This chain uses TRBV30 with TRBJ1-3, with a weak D call TRBD1 (6 bases). Trimming removed 8 bases from V and 1 base from J, with 15 bases in between. This CDR3 contains 14 residues. Germline lookup yields CDR1 GTSNPN and CDR2 SVGIG (reference sequence). The CDR3 sequence is CATKQGSSGNTIYF. CDR3 nucleotides: TGTGCCACAAAACAGGGAAGTTCTGGAAACACCATATATTTT.

The J gene is TRBJ1-5, the V gene TRBV5-1; D unresolved. Looked up from germline, CDR1 is SGHRS and CDR2 is YFSETQ. The CDR3 covers 13 residues. V shed 0 bases and J shed 3 bases, with 4 bases lying between them. The CDR3 nucleotides are TGCGCCAGCAGCTTGGAAGCCAATCAGCCCCAGCATTTT. Translating it yields CASSLEANQPQHF. Full variable domain (remainder filled in from reference TRBV5-1 and TRBJ1-5): KAGVTQTPRYLIKTRGQQVTLSCSPISGHRSVSWYQQTPGQGLQFLFEYFSETQRNKGNFPGRFSGRQFSNSRSEMNVSTLELGDSALYLCASSLEANQPQHFGDGTRLSIL.

The rearrangement joins TRBV5-1 to TRBJ2-1, with D tentatively TRBD2 (7 bases). The CDR3 consists of 16 residues. Trimming stripped 7 bases from V and 8 bases from J, with 25 bases between. Germline loops: CDR1 SGHRS, CDR2 YFSETQ. The CDR3 DNA is TGCGCCAGCCAGACTACTCGGGGGGCCTCTCTCTATGAGCAGTTCTTC. It specifies CASQTTRGASLYEQFF.

This chain joins TRBV2 and TRBJ2-7, with D perhaps matching TRBD2 (6 bases). The CDR3 sequence is 14 residues long. V was cut by 8 bases and J by 0 bases, with 14 bases left in between. Germline assignment: CDR1 SNHLY and CDR2 FYNNEI. DNA for the CDR3: TGTGCCAGCCAGCGCGGAGGGAACTCCTACGAGCAGTACTTC. Translated: CASQRGGNSYEQYF.

This clone was found a few times. This chain joins TRBV7-2 and TRBJ2-3, with 9 bases that match TRBD2. Germline V gene lookup returns CDR1 SGHTA and CDR2 FQGNSA. The V and J ends lost 1 base and 2 bases, in that order; junction bases with no gene match: 7. The CDR3 contains 17 residues. This CDR3 reads CASSLGVLAGFTDTQYF. CDR3 in DNA: TGTGCCAGCAGCTTAGGGGTACTAGCGGGCTTCACAGATACGCAGTATTTT.

V is TRBV6-6 and J is TRBJ2-1; D might be TRBD2 (6 bases). V was pared by 5 bases and J by 6 bases, with 14 bases between. CDR1 is MNHNY and CDR2 is SVGAGI in the germline V gene (reference sequence). The CDR3 is 14 residues long. The CDR3 loop is CASSVGDSGNEQFF. DNA of the CDR3: TGTGCCAGCAGTGTCGGAGATAGCGGCAATGAGCAGTTCTTC.

The chain couples TRBV5-4 to TRBJ1-2; maybe TRBD1 (6 bases). Trimming removed 3 bases from V and 1 base from J, with 7 bases in between. CDR3 length: 13 amino acids. CDR1 and CDR2 from the germline V gene are SGHNT and YYREEE (reference sequence). The DNA of the CDR3 is TGTGCCAGCAGCTCGGACAGTAACTATGGCTACACCTTC. It is translated as CASSSDSNYGYTF.

This sequence joins TRBV6-1 and TRBJ2-7, with 8 positions matching TRBD1. This CDR3 contains 15 residues. V lost 6 bases, J lost 5 bases, and 12 bases stayed unmatched. Germline CDR1 is MNHNS and CDR2 is SASEGT. The CDR3 loop is CASSPRGTGGHEQYF. The CDR3 nucleotides read TGTGCCAGCAGCCCACGTGGGACAGGAGGACACGAGCAGTACTTC.

The chain is built from TRBV2 and TRBJ1-1, with TRBD1 identical over 11 bases. Germline trimming cut 6 bases from V and 4 bases from J; bases unmatched to any gene: 10. This CDR3 comprises 16 residues. Germline V gives CDR1 SNHLY, CDR2 FYNNEI. The DNA of the CDR3 is TGTGCCAGCAGCGTTACCAGGGACAGGGGGGGCACTGAAGCTTTCTTT. Amino acids: CASSVTRDRGGTEAFF.